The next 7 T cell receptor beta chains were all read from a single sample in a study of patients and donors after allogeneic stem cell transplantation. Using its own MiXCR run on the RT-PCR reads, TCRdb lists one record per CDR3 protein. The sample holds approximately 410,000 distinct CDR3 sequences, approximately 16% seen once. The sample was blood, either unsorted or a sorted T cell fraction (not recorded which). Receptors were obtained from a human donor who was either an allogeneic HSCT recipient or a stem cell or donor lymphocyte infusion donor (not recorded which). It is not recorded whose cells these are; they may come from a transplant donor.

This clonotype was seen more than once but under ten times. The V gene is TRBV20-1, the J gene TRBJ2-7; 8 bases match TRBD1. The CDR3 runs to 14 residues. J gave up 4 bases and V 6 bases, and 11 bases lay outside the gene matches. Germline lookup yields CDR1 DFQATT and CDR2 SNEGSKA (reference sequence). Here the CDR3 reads CSAQGAVYGYEQYF. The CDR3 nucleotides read TGCAGTGCCCAGGGGGCGGTCTACGGTTACGAGCAGTACTTC.

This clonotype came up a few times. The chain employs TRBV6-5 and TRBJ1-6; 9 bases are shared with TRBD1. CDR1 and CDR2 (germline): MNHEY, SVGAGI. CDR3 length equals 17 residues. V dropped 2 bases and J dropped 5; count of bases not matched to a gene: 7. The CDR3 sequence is CASSYPDRGADNSPLHF. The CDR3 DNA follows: TGTGCCAGCAGTTACCCGGACAGGGGCGCAGATAATTCACCCCTCCACTTT.

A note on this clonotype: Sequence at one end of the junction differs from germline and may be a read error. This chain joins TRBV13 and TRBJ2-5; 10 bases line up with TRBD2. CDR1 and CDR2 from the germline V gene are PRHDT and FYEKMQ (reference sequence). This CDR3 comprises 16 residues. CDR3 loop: CASSLGLARLRETEYF. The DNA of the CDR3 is TGTGCCAGCAGCTTGGGACTAGCGCGACTAAGGGAGACCGAGTACTTC.

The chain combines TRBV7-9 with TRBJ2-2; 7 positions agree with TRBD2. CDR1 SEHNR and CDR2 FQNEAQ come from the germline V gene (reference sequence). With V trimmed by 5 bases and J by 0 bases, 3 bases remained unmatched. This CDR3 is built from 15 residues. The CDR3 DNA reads TGTGCCAGCAGCCCCGGGACTACGAACACCGGGGAGCTGTTTTTT. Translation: CASSPGTTNTGELFF.

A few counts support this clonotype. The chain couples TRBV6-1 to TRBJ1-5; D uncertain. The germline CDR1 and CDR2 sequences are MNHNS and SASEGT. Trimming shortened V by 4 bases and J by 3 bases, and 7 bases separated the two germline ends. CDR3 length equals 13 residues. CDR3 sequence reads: CASSARDNQPQHF. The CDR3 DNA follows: TGTGCCAGCAGTGCGCGGGACAATCAGCCCCAGCATTTT.

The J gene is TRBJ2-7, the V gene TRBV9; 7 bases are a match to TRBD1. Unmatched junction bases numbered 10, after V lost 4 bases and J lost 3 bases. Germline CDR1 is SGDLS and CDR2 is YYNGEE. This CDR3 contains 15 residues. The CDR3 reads CASSSTGAELYEQYF. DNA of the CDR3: TGTGCCAGCAGCTCAACAGGGGCCGAACTCTACGAGCAGTACTTC.

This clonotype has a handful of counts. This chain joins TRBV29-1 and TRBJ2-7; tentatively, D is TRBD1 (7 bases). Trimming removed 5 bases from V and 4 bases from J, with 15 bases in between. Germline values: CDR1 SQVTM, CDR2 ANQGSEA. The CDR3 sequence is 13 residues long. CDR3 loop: CSVTGDREYEQYF. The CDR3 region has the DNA TGCAGCGTTACAGGGGACCGGGAGTACGAGCAGTACTTC.